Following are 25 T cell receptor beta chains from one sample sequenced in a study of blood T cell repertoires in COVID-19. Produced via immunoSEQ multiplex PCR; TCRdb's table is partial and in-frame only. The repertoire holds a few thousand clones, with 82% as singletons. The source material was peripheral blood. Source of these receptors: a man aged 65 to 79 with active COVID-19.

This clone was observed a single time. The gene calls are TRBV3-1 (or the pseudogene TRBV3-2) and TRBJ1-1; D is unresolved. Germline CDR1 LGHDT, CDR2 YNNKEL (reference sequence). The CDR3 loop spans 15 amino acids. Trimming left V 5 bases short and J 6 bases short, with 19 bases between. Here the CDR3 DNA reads TGTGCCAGCAGCACCACGGATGGAGGGAAGGCTGAAGCTTTCTTT. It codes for CASSTTDGGKAEAFF.

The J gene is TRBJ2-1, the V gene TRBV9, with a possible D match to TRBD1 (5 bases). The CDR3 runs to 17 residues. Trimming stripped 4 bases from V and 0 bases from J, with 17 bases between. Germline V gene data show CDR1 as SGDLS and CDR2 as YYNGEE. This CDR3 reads CASSHGQGESSYNEQFF. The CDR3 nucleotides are TGTGCCAGCAGCCACGGGCAGGGTGAAAGCTCCTACAATGAGCAGTTCTTC.

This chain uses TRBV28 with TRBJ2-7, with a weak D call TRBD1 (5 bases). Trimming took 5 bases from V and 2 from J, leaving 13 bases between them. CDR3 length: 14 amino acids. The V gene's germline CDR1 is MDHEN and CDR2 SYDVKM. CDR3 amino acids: CASSGPDRAYEQYF. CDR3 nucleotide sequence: TGTGCCAGCAGTGGACCCGACAGAGCCTACGAGCAGTACTTC. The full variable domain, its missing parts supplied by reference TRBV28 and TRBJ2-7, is DVKVTQSSRYLVKRTGEKVFLECVQDMDHENMFWYRQDPGLGLRLIYFSYDVKMKEKGDIPEGYSVSREKKERFSLILESASTNQTSMYLCASSGPDRAYEQYFGPGTRLTVT.

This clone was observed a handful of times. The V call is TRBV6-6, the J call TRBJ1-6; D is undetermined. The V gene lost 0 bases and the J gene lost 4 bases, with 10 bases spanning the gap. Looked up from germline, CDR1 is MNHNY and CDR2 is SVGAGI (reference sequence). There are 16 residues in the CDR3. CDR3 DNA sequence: TGTGCCAGCAGTTACTCGACAAATCCGTATAATTCACCCCTCCACTTT. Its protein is CASSYSTNPYNSPLHF.

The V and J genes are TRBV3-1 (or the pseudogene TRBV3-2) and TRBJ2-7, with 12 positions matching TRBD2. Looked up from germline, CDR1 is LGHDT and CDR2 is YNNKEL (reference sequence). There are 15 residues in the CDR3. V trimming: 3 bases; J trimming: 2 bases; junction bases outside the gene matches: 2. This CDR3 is CASSQPSGGAYEQYF. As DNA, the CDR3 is TGTGCCAGCAGCCAGCCTAGCGGGGGGGCCTACGAGCAGTACTTC.

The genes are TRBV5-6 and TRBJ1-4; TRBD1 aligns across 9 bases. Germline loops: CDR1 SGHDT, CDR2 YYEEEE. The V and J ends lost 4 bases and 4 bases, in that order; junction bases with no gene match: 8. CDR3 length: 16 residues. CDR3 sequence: CASSPGTGRDNEKLFF. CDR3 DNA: TGTGCCAGCAGCCCGGGGACAGGGAGGGATAATGAAAAACTGTTTTTT.

The DNA of the CDR3 is TGTGCCAGCAGTACCAAATCTGGGGGGACAGGTCAAGAGACCCAGTACTTC. Its translation is CASSTKSGGTGQETQYF. V gene TRBV7-2 combines with J gene TRBJ2-5, with TRBD1 matching 8 bases. CDR1 is SGHTA and CDR2 is FQGNSA in the germline V gene. V lost 6 bases and J lost 2; bases outside the gene matches: 14. This CDR3 is built from 17 residues.

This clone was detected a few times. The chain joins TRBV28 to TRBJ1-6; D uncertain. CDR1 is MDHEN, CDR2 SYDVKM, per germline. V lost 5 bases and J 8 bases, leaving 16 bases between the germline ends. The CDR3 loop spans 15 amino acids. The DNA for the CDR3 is TGTGCCAGCAGTCACATAGGCCCCCTAGATTCACCCCTCCACTTT. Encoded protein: CASSHIGPLDSPLHF.

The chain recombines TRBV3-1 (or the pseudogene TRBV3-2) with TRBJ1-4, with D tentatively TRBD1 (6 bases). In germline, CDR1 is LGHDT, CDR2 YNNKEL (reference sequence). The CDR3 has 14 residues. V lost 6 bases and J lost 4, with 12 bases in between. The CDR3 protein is CASSTTGGNEKLFF. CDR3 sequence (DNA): TGTGCCAGCAGTACGACAGGCGGTAATGAAAAACTGTTTTTT.

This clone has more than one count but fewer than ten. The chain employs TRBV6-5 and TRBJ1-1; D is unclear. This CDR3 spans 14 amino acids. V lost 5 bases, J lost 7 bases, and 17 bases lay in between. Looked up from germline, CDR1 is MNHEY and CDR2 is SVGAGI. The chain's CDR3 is CASSPVLMRREAFF. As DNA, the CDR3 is TGTGCCAGCAGTCCGGTCTTAATGAGGCGTGAAGCTTTCTTT.

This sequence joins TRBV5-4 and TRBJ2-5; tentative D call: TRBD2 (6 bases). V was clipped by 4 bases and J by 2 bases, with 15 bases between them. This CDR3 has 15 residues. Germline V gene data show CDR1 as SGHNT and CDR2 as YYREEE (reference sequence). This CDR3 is CASSNGGPGQETQYF. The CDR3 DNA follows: TGTGCCAGCAGCAACGGGGGTCCAGGACAAGAGACCCAGTACTTC.

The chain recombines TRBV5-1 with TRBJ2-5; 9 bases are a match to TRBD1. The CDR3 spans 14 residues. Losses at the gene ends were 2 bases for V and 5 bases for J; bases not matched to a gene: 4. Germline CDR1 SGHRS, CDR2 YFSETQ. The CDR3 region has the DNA TGCGCCAGCAGCTTTGGCGGGACAGGGGAGACCCAGTACTTC. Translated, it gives CASSFGGTGETQYF.

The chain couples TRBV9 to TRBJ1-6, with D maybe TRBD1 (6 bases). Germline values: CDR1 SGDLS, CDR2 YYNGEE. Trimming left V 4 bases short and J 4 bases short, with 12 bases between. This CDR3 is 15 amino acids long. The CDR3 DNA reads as TGTGCCAGCAGCCCCCGGGGGGCTTATAATTCACCCCTCCACTTT. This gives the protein CASSPRGAYNSPLHF. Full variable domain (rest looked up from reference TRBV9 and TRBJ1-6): DSGVTQTPKHLITATGQRVTLRCSPRSGDLSVYWYQQSLDQGLQFLIQYYNGEERAKGNILERFSAQQFPDLHSELNLSSLELGDSALYFCASSPRGAYNSPLHFGNGTRLTVT.

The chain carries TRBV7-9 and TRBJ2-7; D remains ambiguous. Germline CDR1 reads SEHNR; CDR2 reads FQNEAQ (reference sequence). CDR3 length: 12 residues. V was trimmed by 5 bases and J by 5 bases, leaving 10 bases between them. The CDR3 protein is CASSPFRDEQYF. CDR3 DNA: TGTGCCAGCAGCCCCTTCCGAGACGAGCAGTACTTC. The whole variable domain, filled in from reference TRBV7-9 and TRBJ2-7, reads DTGVSQNPRHKITKRGQNVTFRCDPISEHNRLYWYRQTLGQGPEFLTYFQNEAQLEKSRLLSDRFSAERPKGSFSTLEIQRTEQGDSAMYLCASSPFRDEQYFGPGTRLTVT.

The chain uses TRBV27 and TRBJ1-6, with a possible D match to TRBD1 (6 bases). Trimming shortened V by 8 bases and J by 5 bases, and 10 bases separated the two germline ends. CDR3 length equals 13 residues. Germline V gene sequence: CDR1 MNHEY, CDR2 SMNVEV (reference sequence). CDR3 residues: CASSQGNNSPLHF. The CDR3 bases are TGTGCCAGCTCCCAGGGGAATAATTCACCCCTCCACTTT.

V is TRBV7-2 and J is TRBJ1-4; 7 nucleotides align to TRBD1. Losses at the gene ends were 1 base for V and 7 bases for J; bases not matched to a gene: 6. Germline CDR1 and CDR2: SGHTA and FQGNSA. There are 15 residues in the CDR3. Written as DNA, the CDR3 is TGTGCCAGCAGCTTAGACAGGGGCACGGGTGAAAAACTGTTTTTT. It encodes CASSLDRGTGEKLFF.

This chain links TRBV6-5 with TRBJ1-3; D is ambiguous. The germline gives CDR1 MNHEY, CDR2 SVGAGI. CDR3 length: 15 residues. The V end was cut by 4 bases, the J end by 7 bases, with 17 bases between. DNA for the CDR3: TGTGCCAGCAGTTCCCACGGTCGGGAGAGGAACACCATATATTTT. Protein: CASSSHGRERNTIYF.

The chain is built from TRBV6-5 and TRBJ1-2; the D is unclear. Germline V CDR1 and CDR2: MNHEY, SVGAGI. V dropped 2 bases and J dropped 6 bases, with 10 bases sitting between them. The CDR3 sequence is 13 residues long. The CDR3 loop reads CASSYVVGDGYTF. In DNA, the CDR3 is TGTGCCAGCAGTTACGTCGTCGGGGATGGCTACACCTTC.

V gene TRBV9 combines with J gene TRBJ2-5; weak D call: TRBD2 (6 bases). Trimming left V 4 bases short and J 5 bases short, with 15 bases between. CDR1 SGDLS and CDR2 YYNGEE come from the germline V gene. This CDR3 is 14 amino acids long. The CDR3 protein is CASSPRGDRETQYF. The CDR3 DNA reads TGTGCCAGCAGCCCCCGCGGGGACCGGGAGACCCAGTACTTC.

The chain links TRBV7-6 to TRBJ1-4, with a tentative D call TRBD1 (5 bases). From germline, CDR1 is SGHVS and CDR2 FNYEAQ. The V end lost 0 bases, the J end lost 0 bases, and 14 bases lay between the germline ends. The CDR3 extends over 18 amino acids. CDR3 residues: CASSLAFKSRATNEKLFF. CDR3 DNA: TGTGCCAGCAGCTTAGCGTTTAAATCCAGGGCAACTAATGAAAAACTGTTTTTT.

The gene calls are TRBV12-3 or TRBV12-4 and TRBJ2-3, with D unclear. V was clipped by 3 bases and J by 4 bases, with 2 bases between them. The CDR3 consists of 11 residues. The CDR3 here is CASSFSDTQYF. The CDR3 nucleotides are TGTGCCAGCAGTTTCTCAGATACGCAGTATTTT.

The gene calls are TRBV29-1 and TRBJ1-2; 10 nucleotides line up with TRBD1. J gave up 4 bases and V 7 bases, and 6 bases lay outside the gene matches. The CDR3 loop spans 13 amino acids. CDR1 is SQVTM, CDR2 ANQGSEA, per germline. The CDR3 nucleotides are TGCAGCGCCCGGGACAGGGGTTCCTATGGCTACACCTTC. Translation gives CSARDRGSYGYTF.

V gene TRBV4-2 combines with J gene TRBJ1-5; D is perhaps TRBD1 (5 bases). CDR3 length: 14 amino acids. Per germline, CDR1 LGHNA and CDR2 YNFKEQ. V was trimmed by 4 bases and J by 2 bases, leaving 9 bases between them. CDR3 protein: CASSREGGNQPQHF. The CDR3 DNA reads TGTGCCAGCAGCCGTGAAGGGGGCAATCAGCCCCAGCATTTT.

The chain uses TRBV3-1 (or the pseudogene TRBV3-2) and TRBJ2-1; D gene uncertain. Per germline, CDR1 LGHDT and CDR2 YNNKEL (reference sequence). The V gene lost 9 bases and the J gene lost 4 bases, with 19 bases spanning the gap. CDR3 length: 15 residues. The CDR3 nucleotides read TGTGCCAGTGTTAATGCACGGGTAGGTTACAATGAGCAGTTCTTC. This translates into CASVNARVGYNEQFF.

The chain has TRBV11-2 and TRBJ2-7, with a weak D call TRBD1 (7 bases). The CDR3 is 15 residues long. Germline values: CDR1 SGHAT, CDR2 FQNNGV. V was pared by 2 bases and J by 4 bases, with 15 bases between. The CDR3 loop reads CASSLRGDSGYEQYF. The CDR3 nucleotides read TGTGCCAGCAGCTTAAGGGGGGACAGTGGGTACGAGCAGTACTTC.